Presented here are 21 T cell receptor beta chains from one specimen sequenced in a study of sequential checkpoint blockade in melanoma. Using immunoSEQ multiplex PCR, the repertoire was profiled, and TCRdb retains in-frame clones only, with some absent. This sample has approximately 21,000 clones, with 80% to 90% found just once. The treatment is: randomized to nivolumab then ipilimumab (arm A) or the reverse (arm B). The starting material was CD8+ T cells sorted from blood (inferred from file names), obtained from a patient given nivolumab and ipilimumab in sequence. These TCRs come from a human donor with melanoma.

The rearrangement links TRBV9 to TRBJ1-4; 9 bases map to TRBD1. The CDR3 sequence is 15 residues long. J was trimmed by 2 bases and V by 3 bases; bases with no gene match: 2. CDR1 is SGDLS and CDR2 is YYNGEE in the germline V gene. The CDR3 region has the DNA TGTGCCAGCAGCGATGGACAGGGGACTAATGAAAAACTGTTTTTT. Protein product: CASSDGQGTNEKLFF.

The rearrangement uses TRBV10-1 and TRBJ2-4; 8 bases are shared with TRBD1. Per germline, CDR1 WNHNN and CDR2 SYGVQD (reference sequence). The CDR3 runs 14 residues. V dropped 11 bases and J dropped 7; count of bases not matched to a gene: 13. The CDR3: CASLPRTGRNIQYF. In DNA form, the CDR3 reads TGCGCCTCTTTGCCAAGGACAGGGAGGAACATTCAGTACTTC.

The CDR3 DNA reads as TGTGCCAGCAGTGAAGCGGGGGAAAGAGGCGGGGGTGACACAGATACGCAGTATTTT. Its translation is CASSEAGERGGGDTDTQYF. The V gene is TRBV6-1, the J gene TRBJ2-3; 7 nucleotides agree with TRBD2. CDR1 is MNHNS, CDR2 SASEGT, per germline. Trimming at V came to 0 bases and at J to 2 bases, leaving 14 bases not matched to a gene. The CDR3 loop spans 19 amino acids.

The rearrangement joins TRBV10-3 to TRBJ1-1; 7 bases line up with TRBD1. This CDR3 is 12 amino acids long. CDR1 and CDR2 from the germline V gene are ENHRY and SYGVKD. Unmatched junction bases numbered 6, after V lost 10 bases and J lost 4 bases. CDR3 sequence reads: CATLQGGTEAFF. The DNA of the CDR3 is TGTGCCACACTGCAGGGGGGCACTGAAGCTTTCTTT.

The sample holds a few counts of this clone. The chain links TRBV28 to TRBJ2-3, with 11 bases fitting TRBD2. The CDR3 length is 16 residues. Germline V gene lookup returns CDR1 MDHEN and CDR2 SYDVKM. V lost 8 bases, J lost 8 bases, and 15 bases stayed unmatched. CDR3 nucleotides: TGTGCCAGCTCCCCAGGGGGTAGCGGGGGGGCCCGTACGCAGTATTTT. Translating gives CASSPGGSGGARTQYF.

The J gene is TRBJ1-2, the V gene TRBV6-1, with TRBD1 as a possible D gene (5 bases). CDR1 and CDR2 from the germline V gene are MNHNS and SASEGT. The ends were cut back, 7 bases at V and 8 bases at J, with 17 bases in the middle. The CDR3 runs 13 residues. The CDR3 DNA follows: TGTGCCAGCAAGGCGGGACTGGCGAAGGGCTACACCTTC. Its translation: CASKAGLAKGYTF.

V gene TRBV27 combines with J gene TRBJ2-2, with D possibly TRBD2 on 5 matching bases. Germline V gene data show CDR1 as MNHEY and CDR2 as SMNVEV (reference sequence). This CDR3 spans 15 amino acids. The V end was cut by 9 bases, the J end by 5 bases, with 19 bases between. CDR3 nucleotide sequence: TGTGCCAGTAGGCCGCGAGGGTTGGGAACCGGGGAGCTGTTTTTT. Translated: CASRPRGLGTGELFF.

The CDR3 protein is CASSLTMRQETQYF. The CDR3 bases are TGTGCCAGTAGCCTTACGATGCGGCAAGAGACCCAGTACTTC. This chain joins TRBV19 and TRBJ2-5, with no clear D. The CDR3 sequence is 14 residues long. Germline V gene data show CDR1 as LNHDA and CDR2 as SQIVND (reference sequence). Trimming left V 6 bases short and J 2 bases short, with 13 bases between.

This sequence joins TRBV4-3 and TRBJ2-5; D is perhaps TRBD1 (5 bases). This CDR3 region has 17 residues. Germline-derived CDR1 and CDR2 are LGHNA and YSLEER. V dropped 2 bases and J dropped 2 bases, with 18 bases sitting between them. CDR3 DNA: TGCGCCAGCAGCCAATTCACCTCGGACACCGGGCAAGAGACCCAGTACTTC. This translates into CASSQFTSDTGQETQYF.

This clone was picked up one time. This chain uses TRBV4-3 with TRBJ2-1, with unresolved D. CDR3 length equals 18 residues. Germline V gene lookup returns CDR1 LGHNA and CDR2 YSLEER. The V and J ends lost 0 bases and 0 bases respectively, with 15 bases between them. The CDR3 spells CASSQDPPVPSSYNEQFF. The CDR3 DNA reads TGCGCCAGCAGCCAAGATCCTCCGGTTCCCTCCTCCTACAATGAGCAGTTCTTC.

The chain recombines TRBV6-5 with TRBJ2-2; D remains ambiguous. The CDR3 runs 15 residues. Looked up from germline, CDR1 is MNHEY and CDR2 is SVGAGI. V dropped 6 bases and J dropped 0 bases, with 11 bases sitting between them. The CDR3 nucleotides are TGTGCCAGCAGCCCCGTGGCCGCGAACACCGGGGAGCTGTTTTTT. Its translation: CASSPVAANTGELFF.

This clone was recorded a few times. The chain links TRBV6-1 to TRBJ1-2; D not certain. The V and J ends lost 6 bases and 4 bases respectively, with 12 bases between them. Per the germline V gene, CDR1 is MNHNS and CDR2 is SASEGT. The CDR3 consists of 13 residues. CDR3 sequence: CASRDEGFYGYTF. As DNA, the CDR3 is TGTGCCAGCAGAGATGAGGGTTTCTATGGCTACACCTTC.

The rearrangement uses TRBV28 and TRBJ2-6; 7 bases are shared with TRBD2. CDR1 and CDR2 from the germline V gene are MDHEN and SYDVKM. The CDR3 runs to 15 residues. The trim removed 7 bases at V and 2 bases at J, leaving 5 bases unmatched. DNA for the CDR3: TGTGCCAGCAACTGGGGGGGAGCTGGGGCCAACGTCCTGACTTTC. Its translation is CASNWGGAGANVLTF.

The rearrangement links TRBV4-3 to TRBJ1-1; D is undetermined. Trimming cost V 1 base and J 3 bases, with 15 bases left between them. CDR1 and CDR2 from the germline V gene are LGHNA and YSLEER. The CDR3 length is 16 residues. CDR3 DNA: TGCGCCAGCAGCCAAGGTCTTCTGAGCGGTCACACTGAAGCTTTCTTT. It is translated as CASSQGLLSGHTEAFF.

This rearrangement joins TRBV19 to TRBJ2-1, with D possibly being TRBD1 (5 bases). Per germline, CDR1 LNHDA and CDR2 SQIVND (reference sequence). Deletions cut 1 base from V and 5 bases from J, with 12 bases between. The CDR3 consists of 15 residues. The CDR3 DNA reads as TGTGCCAGTAGTATAGGGGGCCAACTCAACAATGAGCAGTTCTTC. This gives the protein CASSIGGQLNNEQFF. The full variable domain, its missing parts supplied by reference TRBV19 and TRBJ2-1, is DGGITQSPKYLFRKEGQNVTLSCEQNLNHDAMYWYRQDPGQGLRLIYYSQIVNDFQKGDIAEGYSVSREKKESFPLTVTSAQKNPTAFYLCASSIGGQLNNEQFFGPGTRLTVL.

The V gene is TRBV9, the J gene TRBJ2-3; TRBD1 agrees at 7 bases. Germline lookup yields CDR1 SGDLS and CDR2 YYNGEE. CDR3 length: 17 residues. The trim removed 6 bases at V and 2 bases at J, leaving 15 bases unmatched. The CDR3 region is CASTNRDSKRATDTQYF. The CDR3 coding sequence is TGTGCCAGCACCAACCGGGACAGCAAACGCGCCACAGATACGCAGTATTTT.

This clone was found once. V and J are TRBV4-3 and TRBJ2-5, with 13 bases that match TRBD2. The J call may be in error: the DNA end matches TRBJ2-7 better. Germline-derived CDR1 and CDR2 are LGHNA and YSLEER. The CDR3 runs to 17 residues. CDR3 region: CASSQDITSGGAHEQYF. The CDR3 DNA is TGCGCCAGCAGCCAAGACATTACTAGCGGGGGGGCCCACGAGCAGTACTTC.

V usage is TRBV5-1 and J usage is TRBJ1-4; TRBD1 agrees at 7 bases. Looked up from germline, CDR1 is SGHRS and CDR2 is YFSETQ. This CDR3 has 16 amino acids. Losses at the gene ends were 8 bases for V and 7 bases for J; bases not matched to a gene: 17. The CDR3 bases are TGCGCCAGGATGGACAGGCCAACCGGCGGGGCTGAAAAACTGTTTTTT. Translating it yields CARMDRPTGGAEKLFF.

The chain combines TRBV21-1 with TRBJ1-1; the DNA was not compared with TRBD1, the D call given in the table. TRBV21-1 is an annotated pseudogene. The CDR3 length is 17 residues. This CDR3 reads CASSRKGDRPFNTEAFF. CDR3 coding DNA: TGTGCCAGCAGCCGAAAGGGGGACAGGCCGTTTAACACTGAAGCTTTCTTT.

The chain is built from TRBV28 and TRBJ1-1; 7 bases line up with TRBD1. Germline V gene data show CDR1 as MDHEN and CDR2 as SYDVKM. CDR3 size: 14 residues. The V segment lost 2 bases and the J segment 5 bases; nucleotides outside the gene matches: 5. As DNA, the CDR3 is TGTGCCAGCAGTTTAGTGAGGGGGCTGACTGAAGCTTTCTTT. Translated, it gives CASSLVRGLTEAFF.

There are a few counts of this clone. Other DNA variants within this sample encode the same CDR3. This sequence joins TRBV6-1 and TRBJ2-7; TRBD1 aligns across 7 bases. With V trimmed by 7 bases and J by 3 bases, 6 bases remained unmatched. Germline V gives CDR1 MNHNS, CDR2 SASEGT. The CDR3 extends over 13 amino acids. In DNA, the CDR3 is TGTGCCAGCAAAGCCGGGACAGACTACGAGCAGTACTTC. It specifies CASKAGTDYEQYF.